This T cell receptor (beta chain) was documented in a study of T cell responses to AZD1222 COVID-19 vaccine. Some clones are missing from TCRdb's copy, which holds only in-frame ones; the method was immunoSEQ multiplex PCR. This table has around 130,000 clones, more than 80% appearing once. CDR3 length: 15 residues. The germline gives CDR1 SGHVS, CDR2 FNYEAQ. Trimming shortened V by 1 base and J by 2 bases, and 8 bases separated the two germline ends. The chain has TRBV7-6 and TRBJ2-2; D call uncertain. The sequence derives from an adult in good health. Sequencing used peripheral blood, obtained on day 0 of AZD1222 vaccination. Here the CDR3 DNA reads TGTGCCAGCAGCTTAGGCGGTGGCAACACCGGGGAGCTGTTTTTT. Its translation: CASSLGGGNTGELFF.